This TCR beta chain derives from a study of T cell repertoires in cytomegalovirus infection. Regarding the study as a whole: HLA-C-restricted CMV clonotypes gave the most frequent clonotype in two of eight donors.

A word on this clonotype: What it binds is not known.

The CDR3 consists of 13 residues. The germline V gene has CDR1 MNHEY and CDR2 SVGEGT. With 3 bases removed from V and 0 bases from J, the gap between germline ends came to 6 bases. TCRdb passed the reads through MiXCR, listing each CDR3 protein once. The table includes around 530,000 distinct CDR3 sequences, less than 30% detected once. The chain employs TRBV6-2 or TRBV6-3 and TRBJ2-7; D is ambiguous. Sequencing was carried out using PBMCs. The receptor's source is a human donor in good health (CMV status not recorded). Some clones in this sample may be carry-over from other donors' samples. The CDR3 is CASSYPHSYEQYF. The CDR3 DNA sequence: TGTGCCAGCAGTTATCCCCACTCCTACGAGCAGTACTTC.